A selection of T cell receptor beta chains follows, all from one sample in a study of T cell repertoires in cytomegalovirus infection. TCRdb reprocessed the reads with MiXCR, giving one entry per CDR3 protein. The repertoire holds about 300,000 distinct CDR3 sequences, with over 20% as singletons. The sequenced sample consisted of PBMCs. The source is a human donor in good health (CMV status not recorded). Some clones in this sample may be carry-over from other donors' samples. CDR3s include the opening cysteine and the closing phenylalanine or tryptophan. D genes are given only for firm matches. A clone size is listed for some rows: how often the clone was seen (once, few, many), or a class if it is expanded.

clone_size,v_call,j_call,d_call,cdr3_aa,cdr3_nt
.,TRBV29-1,TRBJ2-7,.,CSVEAGGTYEQYF,TGCAGCGTTGAAGCAGGGGGGACCTACGAGCAGTACTTC
many,TRBV7-2,TRBJ2-3,.,CASSTGTDTQYF,TGTGCCAGCAGCACCGGCACAGATACGCAGTATTTT
few,TRBV11-2,TRBJ2-1,.,CASSFGQTYNEQFF,TGTGCCAGCAGCTTTGGGCAGACTTACAATGAGCAGTTCTTC
.,TRBV20-1,TRBJ1-1,TRBD1,CSARPGTGNTEAFF,TGCAGTGCTCGTCCCGGGACAGGGAACACTGAAGCTTTCTTT
few,TRBV28,TRBJ2-1,.,CASSFSDSPLSEQFF,TGTGCCAGCAGTTTCTCCGACAGCCCATTATCCGAGCAGTTCTTC
few,TRBV7-3,TRBJ2-7,.,CASSEQGFLKQYF,TGTGCCAGCAGCGAGCAGGGTTTTCTGAAGCAGTACTTC
few,TRBV28,TRBJ2-7,TRBD1,CAAATTGVSYEQYF,TGTGCCGCCGCGACGACAGGGGTTTCCTACGAGCAGTACTTC
.,TRBV19,TRBJ2-1,TRBD1,CASSMGQGKTSYNEQFF,TGTGCCAGTAGTATGGGACAGGGGAAAACGAGTTACAATGAGCAGTTCTTC
.,TRBV5-4,TRBJ2-3,.,CASSDGGGRTDTQYF,TGTGCCAGCAGCGACGGGGGAGGAAGGACAGATACGCAGTATTTT
.,TRBV7-2,TRBJ1-1,.,CASSYVGLTEAFF,TGTGCCAGCAGCTACGTAGGGCTCACTGAAGCTTTCTTT
.,TRBV29-1,TRBJ1-1,.,CSVVGAFF,TGCAGCGTTGTGGGTGCTTTCTTT
.,TRBV7-2,TRBJ2-5,TRBD2,CASSSEGLAGGPPYF,TGTGCCAGCAGCTCCGAAGGACTAGCGGGGGGCCCCCCTTACTTC
many,TRBV12-3/TRBV12-4,TRBJ1-6,.,CASSWRSTHSPLHF,TGTGCCAGCAGTTGGCGATCAACTCACTCACCCCTCCACTTT
many,TRBV7-2,TRBJ1-1,.,CASSLRGEVTEAFF,TGTGCCAGCAGCCTAAGGGGGGAGGTGACTGAAGCTTTCTTT
.,TRBV5-6,TRBJ1-2,TRBD1,CASRRAGGPYGYTF,TGTGCCAGCAGGAGAGCAGGGGGCCCTTATGGCTACACCTTC
.,TRBV28,TRBJ1-5,.,CASISGSSQPQHF,TGTGCCAGCATCTCAGGCAGTTCTCAGCCCCAGCATTTT
many,TRBV2,TRBJ2-2,TRBD1,CASRATGDGELFF,TGTGCCAGCAGAGCGACAGGGGACGGGGAGCTGTTTTTT
.,TRBV18,TRBJ1-5,.,CASSSKVGAGQPQHF,TGTGCCAGCTCATCCAAGGTCGGGGCGGGCCAGCCCCAGCATTTT
.,TRBV20-1,TRBJ2-1,.,CSANTLSSYNEQFF,TGCAGTGCTAATACCCTGAGCTCCTACAATGAGCAGTTCTTC
.,TRBV6-5,TRBJ2-7,.,CASSRGGLYEQYF,TGTGCCAGCAGTAGGGGGGGACTATACGAGCAGTACTTC
few,TRBV12-3/TRBV12-4,TRBJ2-3,.,CASRARAPDTQYF,TGTGCCAGCAGGGCTAGGGCCCCAGATACGCAGTATTTT